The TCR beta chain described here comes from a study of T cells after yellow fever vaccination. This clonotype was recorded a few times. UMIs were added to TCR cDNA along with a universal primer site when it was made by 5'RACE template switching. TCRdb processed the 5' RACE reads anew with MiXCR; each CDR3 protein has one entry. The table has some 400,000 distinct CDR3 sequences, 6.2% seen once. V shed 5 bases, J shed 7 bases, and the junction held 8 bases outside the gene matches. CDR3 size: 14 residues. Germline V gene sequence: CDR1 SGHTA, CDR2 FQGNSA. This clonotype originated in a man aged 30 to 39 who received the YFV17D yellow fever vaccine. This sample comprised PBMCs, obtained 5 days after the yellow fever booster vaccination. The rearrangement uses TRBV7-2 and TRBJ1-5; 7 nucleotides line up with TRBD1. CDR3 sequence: CASSNRGGAQPQHF. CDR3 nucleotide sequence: TGTGCCAGCAGCAACAGGGGCGGAGCGCAGCCCCAGCATTTT.